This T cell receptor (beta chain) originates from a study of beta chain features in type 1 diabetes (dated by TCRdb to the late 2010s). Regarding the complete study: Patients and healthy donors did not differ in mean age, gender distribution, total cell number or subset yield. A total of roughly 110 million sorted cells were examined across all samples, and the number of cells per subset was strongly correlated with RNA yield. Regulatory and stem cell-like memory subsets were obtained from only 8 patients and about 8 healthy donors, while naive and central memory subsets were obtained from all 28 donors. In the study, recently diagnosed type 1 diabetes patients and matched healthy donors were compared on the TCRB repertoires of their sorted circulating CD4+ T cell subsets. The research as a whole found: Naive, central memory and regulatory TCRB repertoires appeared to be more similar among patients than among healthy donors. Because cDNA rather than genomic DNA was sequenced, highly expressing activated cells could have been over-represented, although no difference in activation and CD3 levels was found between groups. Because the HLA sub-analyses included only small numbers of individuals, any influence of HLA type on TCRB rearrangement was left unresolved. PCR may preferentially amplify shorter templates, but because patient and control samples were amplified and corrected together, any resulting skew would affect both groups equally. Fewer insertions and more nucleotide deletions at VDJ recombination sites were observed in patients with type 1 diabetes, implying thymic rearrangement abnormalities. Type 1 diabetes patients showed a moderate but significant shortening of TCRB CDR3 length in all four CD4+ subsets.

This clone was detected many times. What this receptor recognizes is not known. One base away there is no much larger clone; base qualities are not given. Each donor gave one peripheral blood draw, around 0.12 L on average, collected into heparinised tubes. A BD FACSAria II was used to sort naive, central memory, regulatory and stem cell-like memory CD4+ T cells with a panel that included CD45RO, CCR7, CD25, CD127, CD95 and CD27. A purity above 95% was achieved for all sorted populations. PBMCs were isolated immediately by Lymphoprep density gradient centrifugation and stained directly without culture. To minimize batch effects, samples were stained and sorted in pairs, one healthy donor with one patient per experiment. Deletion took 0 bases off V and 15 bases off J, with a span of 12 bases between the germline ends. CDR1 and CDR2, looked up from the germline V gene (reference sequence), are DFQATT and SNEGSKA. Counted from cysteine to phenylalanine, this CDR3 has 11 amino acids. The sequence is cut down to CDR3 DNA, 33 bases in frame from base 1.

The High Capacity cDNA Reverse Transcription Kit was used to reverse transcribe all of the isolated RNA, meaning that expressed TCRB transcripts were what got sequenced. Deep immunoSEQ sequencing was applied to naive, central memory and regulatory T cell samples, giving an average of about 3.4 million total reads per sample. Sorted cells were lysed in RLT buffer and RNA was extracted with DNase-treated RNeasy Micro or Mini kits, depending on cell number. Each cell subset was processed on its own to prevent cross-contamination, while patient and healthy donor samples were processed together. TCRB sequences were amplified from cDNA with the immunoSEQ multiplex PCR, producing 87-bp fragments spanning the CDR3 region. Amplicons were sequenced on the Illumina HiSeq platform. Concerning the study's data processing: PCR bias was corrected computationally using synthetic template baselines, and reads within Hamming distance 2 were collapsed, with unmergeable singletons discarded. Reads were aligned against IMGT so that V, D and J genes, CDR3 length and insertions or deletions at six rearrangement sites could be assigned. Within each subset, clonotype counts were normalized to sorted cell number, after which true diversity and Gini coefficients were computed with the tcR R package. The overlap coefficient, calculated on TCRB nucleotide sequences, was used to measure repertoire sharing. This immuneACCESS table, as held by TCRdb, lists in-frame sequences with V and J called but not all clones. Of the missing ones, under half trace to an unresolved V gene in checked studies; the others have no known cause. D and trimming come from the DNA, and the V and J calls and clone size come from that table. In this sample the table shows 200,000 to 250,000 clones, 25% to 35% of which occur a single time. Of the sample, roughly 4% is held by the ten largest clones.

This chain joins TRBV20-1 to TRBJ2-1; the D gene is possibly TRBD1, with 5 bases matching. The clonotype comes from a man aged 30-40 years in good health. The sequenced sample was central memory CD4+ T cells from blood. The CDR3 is CSARDGANRFF. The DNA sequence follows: TGCAGTGCTAGAGATGGGGCGAATCGGTTCTTC.